Listed here is a single T cell receptor beta chain. This CDR3 has 16 residues. J lost 3 bases, V lost 0 bases, and 8 bases had no gene match. The germline V gene has CDR1 SGHRS and CDR2 YFSETQ. This record comes from a study of control samples from healthy donors and cancer patients. TCRdb keeps only in-frame clones here, not all; method: immunoSEQ multiplex PCR. The data show 150,000 to 200,000 clones, with just over 90% seen just once and roughly 4% held by the top ten. Sample: blood. This sequence originates from a woman aged 60 to 75 in good health. V usage is TRBV5-1 and J usage is TRBJ2-7, with 8 bases aligning to TRBD1. For the CDR3, the DNA is TGCGCCAGCAGCTTGGATCGGGCAGGGGGCTTCTACGAGCAGTACTTC. Translating it yields CASSLDRAGGFYEQYF.